This T cell receptor (beta chain) was documented in a study of TIL therapy for anti-PD-1-resistant metastatic lung cancer. Across the whole study: Most patients had lung adenocarcinoma; a handful of tumors were EGFR-mutant, two ALK-rearranged; half smoked currently or formerly.

Trimming shortened V by 8 bases and J by 7 bases, and 15 bases separated the two germline ends. This CDR3 comprises 13 residues. Germline CDR1 is MNHEY and CDR2 is SVGAGI. The time point: pre-treatment sample, taken before nivolumab and TIL therapy. Sequencing used immunoSEQ v3. Survey-level samples got approximately 1.8 million read pairs; deep-level samples got about 4.5-6.5 million. Libraries were prepared by immunoSEQ multiplex PCR; TCRdb keeps only in-frame clonotypes and omits some of them. The top ten hold about 2.1% of the sample, which has fewer than 25,000 clones, just over 70% seen once. The gene calls are TRBV6-5 and TRBJ2-1, with unresolved D. The starting material was blood, obtained at baseline. The sequence was collected from a person between 25 and 80 years old with non-small cell lung cancer. This chain's CDR3 is CASGPFRSNEQFF. The DNA for the CDR3 is TGTGCCAGCGGTCCGTTCAGGTCGAATGAGCAGTTCTTC.